Listed below are T cell receptor beta chains from one sample, sequenced in a study of vaccination effects on CD4 cells after COVID-19. Sequencing used immunoSEQ multiplex PCR; TCRdb keeps in-frame clones, though not all of them. The table records under 55,000 clones, more than 65% of them present only once. No antigen has been assigned to these receptors. The sample in question was CD4+ T cells from PBMCs cultured without peptide, obtained after COVID-19 vaccination. These receptors were collected from a human donor who received a COVID-19 vaccine. Both conserved end residues are part of each CDR3. A D gene is named only where the DNA matches it firmly. Clone size appears in some rows only: once, few, many, or a class for an expanded clone.

V gene,D gene,J gene,clone size,CDR3 DNA,CDR3 protein
TRBV6-5,TRBD1,TRBJ2-7,NA,TGTGCCAGCAGTTACGGTGACAGGGGCAACGAGCAGTACTTC,CASSYGDRGNEQYF
TRBV6-4,NA,TRBJ2-2,NA,TGTGCCAGCAGTGACCAGGGACCCCCGAACACCGGGGAGCTGTTTTTT,CASSDQGPPNTGELFF
TRBV5-1,NA,TRBJ1-6,once,TGCGCCAGCACTCGGGGGAATTCACCCCTCCACTTT,CASTRGNSPLHF
TRBV27,TRBD2,TRBJ2-3,NA,TGTGCCAGCAGTCCGACTAGCGGGAGAGCAGATACGCAGTATTTT,CASSPTSGRADTQYF
TRBV19,TRBD1,TRBJ2-1,NA,TGTGCCAGTAGAGACCGGGACAGGGAATGGCGGGACTCCTACAATGAGCAGTTCTTC,CASRDRDREWRDSYNEQFF
TRBV11-2,NA,TRBJ1-6,few,TGTGCCAGCAGGAGGTTCGGTTTGGCGGACTATAATTCACCCCTCCACTTT,CASRRFGLADYNSPLHF
TRBV7-2,NA,TRBJ2-7,medium-sized,TGTGCCAGCAGCGCCCCGGATACCTCCTCCTACGAGCAGTACTTC,CASSAPDTSSYEQYF
TRBV2,TRBD2,TRBJ2-7,NA,TGTGCCAGCAGCGGACTAGCGGGGAACTACGAGCAGTACTTC,CASSGLAGNYEQYF
TRBV19,NA,TRBJ1-5,NA,TGTGCCAGTTCCGATCGGGGGGCAGGTAATCAGCCCCAGCATTTT,CASSDRGAGNQPQHF
TRBV13,TRBD1,TRBJ2-2,NA,TGTGCCAGCAGCTATACAGGGGTCGGGGAGCTGTTTTTT,CASSYTGVGELFF
TRBV7-9,NA,TRBJ1-6,few,TGTGCCAGCAGCTTAGGTGATTCACCCCTCCACTTT,CASSLGDSPLHF
TRBV18,TRBD1,TRBJ2-7,NA,TGTGCCAGCTCACCATTGGGACAGGGAGACTACGAGCAGTACTTC,CASSPLGQGDYEQYF
TRBV5-4,NA,TRBJ2-2,NA,TGTGCCAGCAGCTTGGGAGGGAGGGGGACCGGGGAGCTGTTTTTT,CASSLGGRGTGELFF
TRBV11-2,NA,TRBJ2-7,NA,TGTGCCAGCAGCTTAGTCCTGGAATTGGAGCAGTACTTC,CASSLVLELEQYF
TRBV12-3/TRBV12-4,TRBD1,TRBJ1-2,NA,TGTGCCAGCAGCCGGACAGGGGGCTATGGCTACACCTTC,CASSRTGGYGYTF
TRBV9,NA,TRBJ1-1,once,TGTGCCAGCAGCGTGAGAGGATTGCGAGCTTTCTTT,CASSVRGLRAFF
TRBV6-5,TRBD1,TRBJ1-2,NA,TGTGCCAGCAGCCGGACAGGCGTCCGTGGCTACACCTTC,CASSRTGVRGYTF
TRBV10-3,NA,TRBJ2-2,NA,TGTGCCATCAGTGAGTCAGTAGCGGTCACCGGGGAGCTGTTTTTT,CAISESVAVTGELFF
TRBV3-1/TRBV3-2,TRBD1,TRBJ2-7,NA,TGTGCCAGCAGTATACAGGGGGCGGGGTTCTACGAGCAGTACTTC,CASSIQGAGFYEQYF
TRBV29-1,TRBD1,TRBJ1-5,once,TGCAGCGTTCGGGGACAGAACAATCAGCCCCAGCATTTT,CSVRGQNNQPQHF
TRBV18,NA,TRBJ2-3,NA,TGTGCCAGCTCACCGACTAGTACAGATACGCAGTATTTT,CASSPTSTDTQYF
TRBV5-6,NA,TRBJ1-1,NA,TGTGCCAGCAGCCCAGGATTGGACACTGAAGCTTTCTTT,CASSPGLDTEAFF
TRBV7-2,NA,TRBJ2-3,NA,TGTGCCAGCAGGCTAAGTACGGGGGCAGATACGCAGTATTTT,CASRLSTGADTQYF
TRBV7-9,NA,TRBJ2-7,NA,TGTGCCAGCAGCTTTCGGGAGAGGGGAGCCGGCGAGCAGTACTTC,CASSFRERGAGEQYF
TRBV18,TRBD2,TRBJ2-7,few,TGTGCCAGCTCATCTGGACTAGCGGACTCCTACGAGCAGTACTTC,CASSSGLADSYEQYF
TRBV10-3,NA,TRBJ2-3,once,TGTGCCATCAGTGAAGCTCTAGCGTCCACAGATACGCAGTATTTT,CAISEALASTDTQYF
TRBV4-2,TRBD2,TRBJ2-3,NA,TGTGCCAGCAGCCAAGATCTGAGCGGGAGAGGGACAGATACGCAGTATTTT,CASSQDLSGRGTDTQYF
TRBV6-1,NA,TRBJ1-3,NA,TGTGCCAGCAGTGAATTAGGGGGTGTTTCTGGAAACACCATATATTTT,CASSELGGVSGNTIYF
TRBV6-5,NA,TRBJ1-5,NA,TGTGCCAGCAGAGCTCCAGGGGCAGGCAATCAGCCCCAGCATTTT,CASRAPGAGNQPQHF
TRBV18,NA,TRBJ2-1,NA,TGTGCCAGCTCACCACCGGTTTCCAGGGGGGGTCTCGGTGAGCAGTTCTTC,CASSPPVSRGGLGEQFF
TRBV5-6,TRBD1,TRBJ2-2,NA,TGTGCCAGCAGCCGGGGACAGGGGGCCGGGGAGCTGTTTTTT,CASSRGQGAGELFF